The rows below give T cell receptor beta chains drawn from one sample of a study of blood T cell repertoires in COVID-19. Here immunoSEQ multiplex PCR was the method, and the copy in TCRdb shows in-frame clones only, minus some. Counted here are approximately 240,000 clones, just under 85% occurring once; the ten biggest clones make up about 4%. Sequencing used peripheral blood. These receptors were collected from a man between 45 and 60 years old with acute or convalescent COVID-19. Each CDR3 is given with its conserved first and last residue. The D gene is left open where the match is weak. Clone size is given for some rows only: seen once, a few or many times, or a class if the clone is expanded.

CDR3 DNA: TGCGCCAGCAGCCTGCTACAGGGTCCGCAGTATTTT; CDR3 protein: CASSLLQGPQYF; J gene: TRBJ2-3; V gene: TRBV4-1; CDR3 length: 12; clone size: NA; D gene: NA
CDR3 DNA: TGTGCCAGCTCACCAAAAGGACAGGGGGCCCCCGGGGAGCTGTTTTTT; CDR3 protein: CASSPKGQGAPGELFF; J gene: TRBJ2-2; V gene: TRBV18; CDR3 length: 16; clone size: NA; D gene: TRBD1
CDR3 DNA: TGTGCCAGCAGTTCCGGGGAAGGCAATCAGCCCCAGCATTTT; CDR3 protein: CASSSGEGNQPQHF; J gene: TRBJ1-5; V gene: TRBV25-1; CDR3 length: 14; clone size: NA; D gene: NA
CDR3 DNA: TGTGCCACCAGCAGCGTTGGACTAGCGGGCAACAAAGAGACCCAGTACTTC; CDR3 protein: CATSSVGLAGNKETQYF; J gene: TRBJ2-5; V gene: TRBV15; CDR3 length: 17; clone size: NA; D gene: TRBD2
CDR3 DNA: TGTGCCAGCAGTTTACTGCAGGGCACAGATACGCAGTATTTT; CDR3 protein: CASSLLQGTDTQYF; J gene: TRBJ2-3; V gene: TRBV28; CDR3 length: 14; clone size: NA; D gene: NA
CDR3 DNA: TGTGCCAGTAGTATATATTTCAGGACAGGGGCGCTTCTCGGCTGGTATGGCTACACCTTC; CDR3 protein: CASSIYFRTGALLGWYGYTF; J gene: TRBJ1-2; V gene: TRBV19; CDR3 length: 20; clone size: NA; D gene: TRBD1
CDR3 DNA: TGTGCCAGTCATTCGAACAGGGACTACGAGCAGTACTTC; CDR3 protein: CASHSNRDYEQYF; J gene: TRBJ2-7; V gene: TRBV12-3/TRBV12-4; CDR3 length: 13; clone size: NA; D gene: NA
CDR3 DNA: TGTGCCAGCAGTCACCGAGGAGCGGCAGGCTACACCTTC; CDR3 protein: CASSHRGAAGYTF; J gene: TRBJ1-2; V gene: TRBV27; CDR3 length: 13; clone size: NA; D gene: NA
CDR3 DNA: TGTGCCAGCAGCTTGGGGGGAACCATATATTTT; CDR3 protein: CASSLGGTIYF; J gene: TRBJ1-3; V gene: TRBV13; CDR3 length: 11; clone size: NA; D gene: NA
CDR3 DNA: TGCGCCAGCAGGCGGACAGGGGACTACAATGAGCAGTTCTTC; CDR3 protein: CASRRTGDYNEQFF; J gene: TRBJ2-1; V gene: TRBV5-1; CDR3 length: 14; clone size: once; D gene: TRBD1
CDR3 DNA: TGTGCCACCAGTGACACGGAGGGGGGGAGATACGAGCAGTACTTC; CDR3 protein: CATSDTEGGRYEQYF; J gene: TRBJ2-7; V gene: TRBV24-1; CDR3 length: 15; clone size: NA; D gene: NA
CDR3 DNA: TGCAGTGCCGGGCGGGGCGAGACCCAGTACTTC; CDR3 protein: CSAGRGETQYF; J gene: TRBJ2-5; V gene: TRBV20-1; CDR3 length: 11; clone size: NA; D gene: NA
CDR3 DNA: TGTGCCACCCAATACCCAGGGCATGGCTACACCTTC; CDR3 protein: CATQYPGHGYTF; J gene: TRBJ1-2; V gene: TRBV27; CDR3 length: 12; clone size: NA; D gene: NA
CDR3 DNA: TGTGCCAGTAGTATCTCCCGTGGCAGAACTAACTATGGCTACACCTTC; CDR3 protein: CASSISRGRTNYGYTF; J gene: TRBJ1-2; V gene: TRBV19; CDR3 length: 16; clone size: NA; D gene: NA
CDR3 DNA: TGTGCCAGCAGTGAATATTCGGAGCCCTACAATGAGCAGTTCTTC; CDR3 protein: CASSEYSEPYNEQFF; J gene: TRBJ2-1; V gene: TRBV2; CDR3 length: 15; clone size: NA; D gene: NA
CDR3 DNA: TGTGCCAGCAGCTTGCTGGGGCTTGAGCAGTTCTTC; CDR3 protein: CASSLLGLEQFF; J gene: TRBJ2-1; V gene: TRBV7-6; CDR3 length: 12; clone size: few; D gene: NA
CDR3 DNA: TGTGCCAGCAGCCTCCCGGGACAGCGATCCTACGAGCAGTACTTC; CDR3 protein: CASSLPGQRSYEQYF; J gene: TRBJ2-7; V gene: TRBV14; CDR3 length: 15; clone size: NA; D gene: TRBD1
CDR3 DNA: TGTGCCAGCAGCTCAGGATTGAGCTACACCTTC; CDR3 protein: CASSSGLSYTF; J gene: TRBJ1-2; V gene: TRBV11-2; CDR3 length: 11; clone size: NA; D gene: NA
CDR3 DNA: TGTGCCAGCAGCTTGGTTCGAACAGGGTACTATGGCTACACCTTC; CDR3 protein: CASSLVRTGYYGYTF; J gene: TRBJ1-2; V gene: TRBV5-6; CDR3 length: 15; clone size: NA; D gene: NA
CDR3 DNA: TGTGCCAGCAGCGAAGGGGCCCGGATTGTCGAAGGCTACACCTTC; CDR3 protein: CASSEGARIVEGYTF; J gene: TRBJ1-2; V gene: TRBV6-4; CDR3 length: 15; clone size: once; D gene: NA
CDR3 DNA: TGTGCCAGCAGTTACACCGGGACAACGGGGACTGAAGCTTTCTTT; CDR3 protein: CASSYTGTTGTEAFF; J gene: TRBJ1-1; V gene: TRBV6-2/TRBV6-3; CDR3 length: 15; clone size: once; D gene: NA
CDR3 DNA: TGTGCCAGTAGTGCCAGCCCTAACCCTAGCGAGCAGTACTTC; CDR3 protein: CASSASPNPSEQYF; J gene: TRBJ2-7; V gene: TRBV19; CDR3 length: 14; clone size: once; D gene: NA
CDR3 DNA: TGTGCCAGCAGTCAGGGAAGGGCTAACTATGGCTACACCTTC; CDR3 protein: CASSQGRANYGYTF; J gene: TRBJ1-2; V gene: TRBV7-9; CDR3 length: 14; clone size: NA; D gene: NA
CDR3 DNA: TGTGCCAGCAGCCAAGTTTGGGACTCTGACGAGCAGTACTTC; CDR3 protein: CASSQVWDSDEQYF; J gene: TRBJ2-7; V gene: TRBV3-1/TRBV3-2; CDR3 length: 14; clone size: NA; D gene: NA
CDR3 DNA: TGTGCCAGCAGTCCTACAACGGGCTATGGCTACACCTTC; CDR3 protein: CASSPTTGYGYTF; J gene: TRBJ1-2; V gene: TRBV27; CDR3 length: 13; clone size: few; D gene: NA
CDR3 DNA: TGCGCCAGCAGCCATCCCAAGGCCCAGGACTACGAGCAGTACTTC; CDR3 protein: CASSHPKAQDYEQYF; J gene: TRBJ2-7; V gene: TRBV4-1; CDR3 length: 15; clone size: NA; D gene: NA
CDR3 DNA: TGTGCCAGCAGGACACAGGGTGGTTTGGACACTGAAGCTTTCTTT; CDR3 protein: CASRTQGGLDTEAFF; J gene: TRBJ1-1; V gene: TRBV6-5; CDR3 length: 15; clone size: NA; D gene: NA
CDR3 DNA: TGTGCCAGCAGCCTAGGGGTGGACACTGAAGCTTTCTTT; CDR3 protein: CASSLGVDTEAFF; J gene: TRBJ1-1; V gene: TRBV12-3/TRBV12-4; CDR3 length: 13; clone size: once; D gene: NA
CDR3 DNA: TGTGCCTGGAGTGTAGGGACAGGGGGCTGGGATGAAAAACTGTTTTTT; CDR3 protein: CAWSVGTGGWDEKLFF; J gene: TRBJ1-4; V gene: TRBV30; CDR3 length: 16; clone size: once; D gene: TRBD1
CDR3 DNA: TGTGCCATTCGAGGGGGGGAATTCTATGGCTACACCTTC; CDR3 protein: CAIRGGEFYGYTF; J gene: TRBJ1-2; V gene: TRBV10-3; CDR3 length: 13; clone size: NA; D gene: NA
CDR3 DNA: TGTGCCAGCAGCCCGCGGGGGGACTATGGCTACACCTTC; CDR3 protein: CASSPRGDYGYTF; J gene: TRBJ1-2; V gene: TRBV7-9; CDR3 length: 13; clone size: NA; D gene: NA
CDR3 DNA: TGTGCCAGCAGCTTCCGGGACAGGTCCATTACTTACAATGAGCAGTTCTTC; CDR3 protein: CASSFRDRSITYNEQFF; J gene: TRBJ2-1; V gene: TRBV7-8; CDR3 length: 17; clone size: NA; D gene: TRBD1